The present T cell receptor beta chain was sequenced within a study of shared clonotypes between healthy human individuals. The repertoire was sequenced with immunoSEQ multiplex PCR; TCRdb's copy has only in-frame clones and lacks some. Of about 1,900,000 clones in the sample, approximately 95% were seen once. The study, taken as a whole, reports: Among donors, sharing of clonotypes was expected to be affected by sequencing depth.

As for this clone: What it binds is unknown.

The CDR3 consists of 15 residues. Germline loops: CDR1 MNHEY, CDR2 SMNVEV (reference sequence). Trimming cost V 5 bases and J 6 bases; bases outside gene matches: 8. Naive CD8 cells were CD45RO-negative, positively selected for CCR7, excluding terminally differentiated effector memory CD45RA+ cells. The receptor was derived from a man between 18 and 35 years old in good health. Source material: naive CD8+ T cells sorted from blood. V is TRBV27 and J is TRBJ2-3; 10 bases are shared with TRBD2. The CDR3 sequence: CASSPGTSEEDTQYF. The CDR3 DNA sequence: TGTGCCAGCAGTCCAGGGACTAGCGAGGAGGATACGCAGTATTTT.